This T cell receptor (beta chain) derives from a study of T cell changes during pregnancy in multiple sclerosis. V was pared by 1 base and J by 6 bases, with 9 bases between. Germline assignment: CDR1 SGHTA and CDR2 FQGNSA. CDR3 size: 13 residues. Profiled with immunoSEQ multiplex PCR; TCRdb holds only in-frame clones, not every one. The sample holds 36,000 or so clones, 88% seen once. The sequencing used CD4+ T cells from peripheral blood mononuclear cells, collected in the first trimester of pregnancy. The chain uses TRBV7-2 and TRBJ1-1, with D possibly TRBD1 on 5 matching bases. The source of this sequence is a female donor with multiple sclerosis, enrolled in a pregnancy study. CDR3 sequence: CASSLVGPAEAFF. In nucleotides, the CDR3 is TGTGCCAGCAGCTTAGTGGGGCCCGCTGAAGCTTTCTTT.